This T cell receptor beta chain was sequenced during a study of early T cells in non-severe SARS-CoV-2 infection. The length of the CDR3 is 14 residues. Germline values: CDR1 MDHEN, CDR2 SYDVKM. V shed 7 bases, J shed 6 bases, and the junction held 6 bases outside the gene matches. This clonotype has a count of ten or more. Individually, cDNA molecules had unique molecular identifiers attached to them. Each CDR3 protein gets one entry after TCRdb re-called the 5' RACE reads with MiXCR. This table has some 40,000 distinct CDR3 sequences, roughly 3.9% appearing once. Sequencing input: whole blood. This receptor was taken from an adult who was a healthcare worker with PCR-confirmed SARS-CoV-2 infection or an uninfected control (not recorded which). This rearrangement joins TRBV28 to TRBJ2-7; 13 nucleotides align to TRBD2. The CDR3 DNA is TGTGCCAGCACCCCGGGACTAGCGGGACGCGAGCAGTACTTC. Amino acids: CASTPGLAGREQYF.